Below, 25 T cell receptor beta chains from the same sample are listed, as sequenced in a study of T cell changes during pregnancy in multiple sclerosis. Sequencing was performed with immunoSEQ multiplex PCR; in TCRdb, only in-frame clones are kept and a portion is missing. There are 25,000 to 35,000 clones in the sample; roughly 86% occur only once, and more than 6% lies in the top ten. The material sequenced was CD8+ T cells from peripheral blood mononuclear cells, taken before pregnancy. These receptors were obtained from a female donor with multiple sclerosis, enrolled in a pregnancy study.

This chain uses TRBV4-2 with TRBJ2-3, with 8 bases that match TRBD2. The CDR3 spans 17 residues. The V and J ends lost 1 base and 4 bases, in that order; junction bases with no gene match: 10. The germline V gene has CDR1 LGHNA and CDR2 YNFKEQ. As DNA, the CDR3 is TGTGCCAGCAGCCAAGGAGGCAGCGGGAGAGAGGCAGATACGCAGTATTTT. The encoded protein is CASSQGGSGREADTQYF.

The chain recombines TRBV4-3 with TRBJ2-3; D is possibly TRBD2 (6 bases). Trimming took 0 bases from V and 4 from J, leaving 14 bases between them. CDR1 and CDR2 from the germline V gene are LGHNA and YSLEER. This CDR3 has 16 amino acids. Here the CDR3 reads CASSQDVAGRSDTQYF. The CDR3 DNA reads TGCGCCAGCAGCCAAGATGTGGCGGGGAGGTCAGATACGCAGTATTTT.

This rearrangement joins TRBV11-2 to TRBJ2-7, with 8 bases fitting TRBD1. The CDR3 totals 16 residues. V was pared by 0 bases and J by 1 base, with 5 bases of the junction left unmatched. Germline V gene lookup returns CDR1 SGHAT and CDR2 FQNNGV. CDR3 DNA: TGTGCCAGCAGCTTAGATCAGGGGACAGGATCCTACGAGCAGTACTTC. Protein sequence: CASSLDQGTGSYEQYF. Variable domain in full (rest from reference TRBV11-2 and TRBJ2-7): EAGVAQSPRYKIIEKRQSVAFWCNPISGHATLYWYQQILGQGPKLLIQFQNNGVVDDSQLPKDRFSAERLKGVDSTLKIQPAKLEDSAVYLCASSLDQGTGSYEQYFGPGTRLTVT.

The CDR3 nucleotides read TGTGCCAGCAGTGAAGCCGGGAGTGGGACAGATACGCAGTATTTT. It translates to CASSEAGSGTDTQYF. The chain recombines TRBV2 with TRBJ2-3; TRBD2 might be the D (6 bases). V was shortened by 0 bases and J by 3 bases, with 10 bases between the two germline ends. The CDR3 is 15 amino acids. The germline V gene encodes CDR1 SNHLY and CDR2 FYNNEI. Using reference TRBV2 and TRBJ2-3 for the parts outside the CDR3, the full variable domain is EPEVTQTPSHQVTQMGQEVILRCVPISNHLYFYWYRQILGQKVEFLVSFYNNEISEKSEIFDDQFSVERPDGSNFTLKIRSTKLEDSAMYFCASSEAGSGTDTQYFGPGTRLTVL.

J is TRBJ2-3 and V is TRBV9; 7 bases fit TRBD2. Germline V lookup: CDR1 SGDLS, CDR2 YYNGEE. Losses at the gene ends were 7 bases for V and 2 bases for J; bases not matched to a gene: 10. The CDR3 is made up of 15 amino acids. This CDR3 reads CASSLVGGYTDTQYF. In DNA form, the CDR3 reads TGTGCCAGCTCCCTCGTCGGGGGGTACACAGATACGCAGTATTTT.

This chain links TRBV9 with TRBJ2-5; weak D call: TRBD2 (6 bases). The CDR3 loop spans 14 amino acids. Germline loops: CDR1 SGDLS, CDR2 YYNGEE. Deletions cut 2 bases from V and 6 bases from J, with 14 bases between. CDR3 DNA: TGTGCCAGCAGCGTCGGGACCGGGGGAAAGACCCAGTACTTC. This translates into CASSVGTGGKTQYF.

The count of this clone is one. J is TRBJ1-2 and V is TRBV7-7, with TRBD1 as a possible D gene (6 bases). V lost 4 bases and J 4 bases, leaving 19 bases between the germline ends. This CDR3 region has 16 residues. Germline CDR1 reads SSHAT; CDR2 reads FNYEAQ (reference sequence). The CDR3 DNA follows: TGTGCCAGCAGCTACCCTCAGGGGAGAAGAAGCTATGGCTACACCTTC. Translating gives CASSYPQGRRSYGYTF.

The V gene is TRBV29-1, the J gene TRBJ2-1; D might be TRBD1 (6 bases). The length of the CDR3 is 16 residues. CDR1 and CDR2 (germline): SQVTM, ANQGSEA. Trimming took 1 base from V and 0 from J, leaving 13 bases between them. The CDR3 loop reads CSVEGGRGSSYNEQFF. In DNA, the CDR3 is TGCAGCGTTGAAGGGGGTAGGGGGAGCTCCTACAATGAGCAGTTCTTC.

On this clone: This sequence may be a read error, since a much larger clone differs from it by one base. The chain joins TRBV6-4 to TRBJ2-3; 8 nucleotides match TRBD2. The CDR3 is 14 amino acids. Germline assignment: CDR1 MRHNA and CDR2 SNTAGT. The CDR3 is CASSERGATDMQYF. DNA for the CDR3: TGTGCCAGCAGTGAGCGGGGGGCCACAGATATGCAGTATTTT.

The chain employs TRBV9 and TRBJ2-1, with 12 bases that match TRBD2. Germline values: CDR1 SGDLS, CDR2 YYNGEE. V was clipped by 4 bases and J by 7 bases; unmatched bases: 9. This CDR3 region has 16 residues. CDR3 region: CASSRRLAGEGNEQFF. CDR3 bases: TGTGCCAGCAGCCGCAGACTAGCGGGAGAAGGGAATGAGCAGTTCTTC.

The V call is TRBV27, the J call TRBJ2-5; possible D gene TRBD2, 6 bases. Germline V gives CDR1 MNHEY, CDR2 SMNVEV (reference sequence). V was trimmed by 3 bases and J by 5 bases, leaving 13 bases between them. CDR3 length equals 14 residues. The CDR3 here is CASSLVGSGETQYF. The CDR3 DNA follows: TGTGCCAGCAGTTTGGTCGGGAGCGGGGAGACCCAGTACTTC.

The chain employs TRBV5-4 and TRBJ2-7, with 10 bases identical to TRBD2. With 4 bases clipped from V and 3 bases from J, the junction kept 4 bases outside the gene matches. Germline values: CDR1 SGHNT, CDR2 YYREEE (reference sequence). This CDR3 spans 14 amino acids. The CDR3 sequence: CASSPGLAHYEQYF. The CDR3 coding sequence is TGTGCCAGCAGCCCGGGACTAGCGCACTACGAGCAGTACTTC.

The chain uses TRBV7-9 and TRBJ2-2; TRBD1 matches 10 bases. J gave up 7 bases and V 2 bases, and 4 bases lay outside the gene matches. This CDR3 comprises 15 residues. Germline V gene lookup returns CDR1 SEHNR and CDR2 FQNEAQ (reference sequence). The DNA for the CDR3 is TGTGCCAGCAGCTTACCGGGACAGGGGTTCGGGGAGCTGTTTTTT. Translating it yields CASSLPGQGFGELFF.

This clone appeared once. CDR3 nucleotide sequence: TGCGCCAGCAGCCAAGGGACAGGCGACAACTATGGCTACACCTTC. Residues: CASSQGTGDNYGYTF. The chain combines TRBV4-3 with TRBJ1-2; 7 bases line up with TRBD1. The V and J ends lost 1 base and 2 bases, in that order; junction bases with no gene match: 4. Germline CDR1 is LGHNA and CDR2 is YSLEER. The CDR3 is made up of 15 amino acids.

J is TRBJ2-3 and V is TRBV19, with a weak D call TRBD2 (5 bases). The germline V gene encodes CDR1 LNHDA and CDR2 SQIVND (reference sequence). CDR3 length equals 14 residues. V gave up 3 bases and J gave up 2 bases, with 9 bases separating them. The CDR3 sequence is CASSMRTFTDTQYF. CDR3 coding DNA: TGTGCCAGTAGTATGCGGACTTTCACAGATACGCAGTATTTT. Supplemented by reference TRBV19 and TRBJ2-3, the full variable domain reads DGGITQSPKYLFRKEGQNVTLSCEQNLNHDAMYWYRQDPGQGLRLIYYSQIVNDFQKGDIAEGYSVSREKKESFPLTVTSAQKNPTAFYLCASSMRTFTDTQYFGPGTRLTVL.

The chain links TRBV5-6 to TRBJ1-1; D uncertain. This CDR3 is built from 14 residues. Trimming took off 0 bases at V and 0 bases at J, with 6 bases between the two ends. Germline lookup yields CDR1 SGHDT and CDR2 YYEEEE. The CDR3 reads CASSLGNMNTEAFF. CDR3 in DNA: TGTGCCAGCAGCTTGGGTAACATGAACACTGAAGCTTTCTTT.

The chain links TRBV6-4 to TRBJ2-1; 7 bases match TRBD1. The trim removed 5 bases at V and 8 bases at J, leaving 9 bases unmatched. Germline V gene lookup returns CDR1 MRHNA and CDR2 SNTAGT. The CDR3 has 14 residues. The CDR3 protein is CASSPQGIRDEQFF. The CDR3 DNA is TGTGCCAGCAGTCCACAGGGGATCCGCGATGAGCAGTTCTTC.

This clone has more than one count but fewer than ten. The CDR3 sequence is CASSVGTGAWPQHF. In DNA, the CDR3 is TGTGCCAGCAGCGTAGGGACAGGGGCATGGCCCCAGCATTTT. The chain uses TRBV9 and TRBJ1-5; 9 bases line up with TRBD1. V lost 0 bases, J lost 9 bases, and 4 bases stayed unmatched. Germline loops: CDR1 SGDLS, CDR2 YYNGEE. The CDR3 runs 14 residues. The variable domain in full, completed from reference TRBV9 and TRBJ1-5, reads DSGVTQTPKHLITATGQRVTLRCSPRSGDLSVYWYQQSLDQGLQFLIQYYNGEERAKGNILERFSAQQFPDLHSELNLSSLELGDSALYFCASSVGTGAWPQHFGDGTRLSIL.

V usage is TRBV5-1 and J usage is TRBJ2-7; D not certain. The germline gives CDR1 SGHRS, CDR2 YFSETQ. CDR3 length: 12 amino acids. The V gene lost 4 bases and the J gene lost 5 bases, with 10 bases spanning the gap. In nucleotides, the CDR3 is TGCGCCAGCAGCCTTGGGCCGGACGAGCAGTACTTC. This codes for CASSLGPDEQYF.

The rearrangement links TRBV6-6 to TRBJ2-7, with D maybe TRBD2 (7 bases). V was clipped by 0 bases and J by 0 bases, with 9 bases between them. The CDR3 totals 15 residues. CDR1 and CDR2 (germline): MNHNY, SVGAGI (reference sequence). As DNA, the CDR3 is TGTGCCAGCAGTTACTCGGGAGGGGGCTCCTACGAGCAGTACTTC. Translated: CASSYSGGGSYEQYF.

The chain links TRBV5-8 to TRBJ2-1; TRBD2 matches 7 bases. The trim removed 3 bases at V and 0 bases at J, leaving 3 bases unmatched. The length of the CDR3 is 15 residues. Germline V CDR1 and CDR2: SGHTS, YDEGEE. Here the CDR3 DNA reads TGTGCCAGCAGCTGGGGGAGGGACTCCTACAATGAGCAGTTCTTC. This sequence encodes CASSWGRDSYNEQFF. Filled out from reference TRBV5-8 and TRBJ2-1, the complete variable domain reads EAGVTQSPTHLIKTRGQQATLRCSPISGHTSVYWYQQALGLGLQFLLWYDEGEERNRGNFPPRFSGRQFPNYSSELNVNALELEDSALYLCASSWGRDSYNEQFFGPGTRLTVL.

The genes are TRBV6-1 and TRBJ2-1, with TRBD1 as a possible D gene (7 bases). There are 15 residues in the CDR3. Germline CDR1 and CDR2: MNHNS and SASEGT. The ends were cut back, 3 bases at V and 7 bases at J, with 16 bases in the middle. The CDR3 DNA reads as TGTGCCAGCAGTGATCAGGCAGGGGGGAGGAATGAGCAGTTCTTC. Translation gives CASSDQAGGRNEQFF.

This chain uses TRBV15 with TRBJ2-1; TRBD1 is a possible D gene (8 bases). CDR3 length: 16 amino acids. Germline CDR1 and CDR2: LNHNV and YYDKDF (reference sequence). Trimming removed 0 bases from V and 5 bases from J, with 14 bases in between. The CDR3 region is CATSREAGTGDNEQFF. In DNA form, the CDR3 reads TGTGCCACCAGCAGAGAAGCGGGGACAGGAGACAATGAGCAGTTCTTC.

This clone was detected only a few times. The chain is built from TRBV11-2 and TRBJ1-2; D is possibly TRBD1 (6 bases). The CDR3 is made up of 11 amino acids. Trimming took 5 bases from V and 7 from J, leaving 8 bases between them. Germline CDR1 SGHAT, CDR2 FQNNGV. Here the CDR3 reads CASSTRGGYTF. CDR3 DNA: TGTGCCAGCAGCACCAGGGGTGGCTACACCTTC. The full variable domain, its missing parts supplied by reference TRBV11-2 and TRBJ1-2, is EAGVAQSPRYKIIEKRQSVAFWCNPISGHATLYWYQQILGQGPKLLIQFQNNGVVDDSQLPKDRFSAERLKGVDSTLKIQPAKLEDSAVYLCASSTRGGYTFGSGTRLTVV.

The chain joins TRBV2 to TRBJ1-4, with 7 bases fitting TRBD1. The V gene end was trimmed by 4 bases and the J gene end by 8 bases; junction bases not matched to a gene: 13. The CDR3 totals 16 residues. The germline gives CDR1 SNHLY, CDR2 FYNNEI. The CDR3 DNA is TGTGCCAGCAGTGCTACAGGGGAAGGGGTTGCGGAAAAACTGTTTTTT. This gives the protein CASSATGEGVAEKLFF.